This T cell receptor (beta chain) derives from a study of shared clonotypes between healthy human individuals. The CDR3 runs 13 residues. V lost 7 bases, J lost 4 bases, and 3 bases stayed unmatched. The germline CDR1 and CDR2 sequences are SGHNT and YYREEE (reference sequence). The assay was immunoSEQ multiplex PCR, and TCRdb's table has in-frame clones only and misses some. The sample has millions of clones, approximately 93% seen once. The study drew all its donors from Caucasian adults living in Nashville, Tennessee. A CD45RA+ naive subset and a CD45RA-negative memory subset were split from CD4+ cells.

The chain combines TRBV5-4 with TRBJ2-1; 9 bases fit TRBD1. This TCR came from a man aged 18 to 30 in good health. Some clones in this sample may be carry-over from other donors' samples. Sequences were obtained from naive CD4+ T cells from PBMCs. Indicated subset: CD45RA+ positively selected. The CDR3 loop is CASGGTGYNEQFF. The CDR3 region has the DNA TGTGCCAGCGGTGGGACAGGGTACAATGAGCAGTTCTTC.